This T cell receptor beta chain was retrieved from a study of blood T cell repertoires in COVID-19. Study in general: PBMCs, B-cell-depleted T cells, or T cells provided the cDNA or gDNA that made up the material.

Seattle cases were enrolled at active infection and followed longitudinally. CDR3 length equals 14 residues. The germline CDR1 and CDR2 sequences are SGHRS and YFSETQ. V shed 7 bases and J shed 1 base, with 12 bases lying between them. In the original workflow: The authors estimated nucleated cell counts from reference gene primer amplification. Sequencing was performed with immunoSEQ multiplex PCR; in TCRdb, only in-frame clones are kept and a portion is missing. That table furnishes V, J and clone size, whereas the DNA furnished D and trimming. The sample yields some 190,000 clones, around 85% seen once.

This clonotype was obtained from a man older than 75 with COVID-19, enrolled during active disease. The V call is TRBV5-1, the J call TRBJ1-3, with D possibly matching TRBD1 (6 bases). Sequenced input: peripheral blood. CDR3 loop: CASAEDSSGNTIYF. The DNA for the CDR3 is TGCGCCAGCGCCGAGGACAGTTCTGGAAACACCATATATTTT.